A selection of T cell receptor beta chains follows, all from one sample in a study of blood T cell repertoires in COVID-19. TCRdb's copy holds only in-frame clones and misses some; the assay was immunoSEQ multiplex PCR. The sample contains 190,000 or so clones, around four fifths of which appear only once. Sequenced sample: peripheral blood. The receptors come from a man between 60 and 70 years old with COVID-19, enrolled during active disease. Each CDR3 is given with its conserved first and last residue. The D gene is left open where the match is weak. Clone sizes are given selectively: once, few, many, or a class where the clone is expanded.

clone_size: -
j_call: TRBJ1-1
d_call: TRBD1
v_call: TRBV2
cdr3_aa: CASSRITGGATEAFF
cdr3_nt: TGTGCCAGCAGCCGAATAACAGGGGGGGCCACTGAAGCTTTCTTT

clone_size: -
j_call: TRBJ1-2
d_call: TRBD1
v_call: TRBV5-6
cdr3_aa: CASSLGQGEGYTF
cdr3_nt: TGTGCCAGCAGCTTGGGACAGGGGGAAGGCTACACCTTC

clone_size: once
j_call: TRBJ2-4
d_call: -
v_call: TRBV29-1
cdr3_aa: CSVAQGSAKNIQYF
cdr3_nt: TGCAGCGTTGCCCAGGGATCAGCCAAAAACATTCAGTACTTC

clone_size: -
j_call: TRBJ2-2
d_call: TRBD1
v_call: TRBV19
cdr3_aa: CATLGTGRTGELFF
cdr3_nt: TGTGCCACCCTCGGGACAGGGAGGACCGGGGAGCTGTTTTTT

clone_size: -
j_call: TRBJ1-1
d_call: -
v_call: TRBV19
cdr3_aa: CASSIAQAVNTEAFF
cdr3_nt: TGTGCCAGTAGTATCGCCCAGGCTGTGAACACTGAAGCTTTCTTT

clone_size: -
j_call: TRBJ1-5
d_call: -
v_call: TRBV30
cdr3_aa: CAWSKNMINQPQHF
cdr3_nt: TGTGCCTGGAGTAAGAACATGATCAATCAGCCCCAGCATTTT

clone_size: -
j_call: TRBJ1-4
d_call: TRBD1
v_call: TRBV7-2
cdr3_aa: CASSLGTGGGEKLFF
cdr3_nt: TGTGCCAGCAGCTTAGGTACAGGGGGCGGAGAAAAACTGTTTTTT

clone_size: few
j_call: TRBJ1-4
d_call: -
v_call: TRBV7-2
cdr3_aa: CASSFLNEKLFF
cdr3_nt: TGTGCCAGCAGCTTCCTCAATGAAAAACTGTTTTTT

clone_size: -
j_call: TRBJ2-7
d_call: -
v_call: TRBV25-1
cdr3_aa: CASSGPDSYEQYF
cdr3_nt: TGTGCCAGCAGTGGGCCCGACAGCTACGAGCAGTACTTC

clone_size: -
j_call: TRBJ1-2
d_call: -
v_call: TRBV7-8
cdr3_aa: CASSSSSGYTF
cdr3_nt: TGTGCCAGCAGCTCAAGTAGTGGCTACACCTTC

clone_size: once
j_call: TRBJ1-3
d_call: -
v_call: TRBV4-1
cdr3_aa: CASSPQGVPGYSGNTIYF
cdr3_nt: TGCGCCAGCAGCCCTCAGGGTGTTCCCGGGTACTCTGGAAACACCATATATTTT

clone_size: -
j_call: TRBJ1-3
d_call: TRBD1
v_call: TRBV27
cdr3_aa: CASSLGTGPDSGNTIYF
cdr3_nt: TGTGCCAGCAGTTTAGGGACAGGGCCTGACTCTGGAAACACCATATATTTT

clone_size: -
j_call: TRBJ1-1
d_call: -
v_call: TRBV6-6
cdr3_aa: CASRALGSGTEAFF
cdr3_nt: TGTGCCAGCAGGGCCCTTGGGTCGGGGACTGAAGCTTTCTTT

clone_size: -
j_call: TRBJ2-3
d_call: TRBD2
v_call: TRBV19
cdr3_aa: CASSASGTSGSQSDTQYF
cdr3_nt: TGTGCCAGTAGTGCTTCCGGGACTAGCGGGTCTCAGTCAGATACGCAGTATTTT

clone_size: -
j_call: TRBJ2-1
d_call: TRBD2
v_call: TRBV28
cdr3_aa: CASSLTSGGNEQFF
cdr3_nt: TGTGCCAGCAGTCTCACTAGCGGGGGCAATGAGCAGTTCTTC

clone_size: -
j_call: TRBJ1-1
d_call: TRBD1
v_call: TRBV7-9
cdr3_aa: CASSRGTGGLSTEAFF
cdr3_nt: TGTGCCAGCAGCCGAGGGACAGGGGGCTTGAGCACTGAAGCTTTCTTT

clone_size: once
j_call: TRBJ2-1
d_call: -
v_call: TRBV6-6
cdr3_aa: CASREGGIYNEQFF
cdr3_nt: TGTGCCAGCAGAGAAGGCGGGATTTACAATGAGCAGTTCTTC

clone_size: -
j_call: TRBJ1-1
d_call: -
v_call: TRBV3-1/TRBV3-2
cdr3_aa: CASSQATEAFF
cdr3_nt: TGTGCCAGCAGCCAGGCCACTGAAGCTTTCTTT

clone_size: once
j_call: TRBJ2-7
d_call: -
v_call: TRBV3-1/TRBV3-2
cdr3_aa: CASSQVGEQYF
cdr3_nt: TGTGCCAGCAGCCAGGTCGGCGAGCAGTACTTC